This is a list of T cell receptor beta chains from one sample in a study of T-cell memory formation after mild COVID-19. TCRdb used MiXCR to reprocess the 5' RACE reads, holding one entry per CDR3 protein. Among about 110,000 distinct CDR3 sequences, 9.5% to 15% were seen once, and the ten largest hold about 27%. The sequencing sample was made of PBMCs or a T cell subset sorted from them (not recorded which). The receptors stem from an adult woman who had mild COVID-19 (a few samples of this study predate the infection). Cell type and time point are not known. CDR3s include the opening cysteine and the closing phenylalanine or tryptophan. D genes are given only for firm matches. Clone size is stated in some rows and not others, as once, few, many or a class when expanded.

j_call | d_call | clone_size | v_call | cdr3_aa | cdr3_nt
TRBJ1-1 | NA | few | TRBV15 | CATSRDSAGMSEAFF | TGTGCCACCAGCAGAGATTCGGCAGGAATGTCTGAAGCTTTCTTT
TRBJ2-2 | TRBD2 | few | TRBV7-9 | CASSPPLAGRTGELFF | TGTGCCAGCAGCCCCCCACTAGCGGGAAGGACCGGGGAGCTGTTTTTT
TRBJ1-2 | NA | NA | TRBV29-1 | CSVEGGRDYGYTF | TGCAGCGTTGAGGGGGGGCGAGACTATGGCTACACCTTC
TRBJ2-7 | NA | few | TRBV15 | CATSRESAQYEQYF | TGTGCCACCAGCAGAGAATCGGCCCAGTACGAGCAGTACTTC
TRBJ2-3 | NA | NA | TRBV2 | CARWDASTPGDTQYF | TGTGCCAGGTGGGACGCCTCCACCCCGGGGGATACGCAGTATTTT
TRBJ2-4 | TRBD1 | few | TRBV7-9 | CASSTRDRVFLAKNIQYF | TGTGCCAGCAGCACTCGGGACAGGGTCTTTCTAGCCAAAAACATTCAGTACTTC
TRBJ2-5 | TRBD2 | few | TRBV19 | CASSDLAGARQVTQYF | TGTGCCAGTAGTGACCTAGCGGGAGCCCGCCAGGTAACCCAGTACTTC
TRBJ2-1 | NA | few | TRBV18 | CASSLPGQFF | TGTGCCAGCTCACTCCCGGGGCAGTTCTTC
TRBJ2-1 | TRBD1 | few | TRBV29-1 | CSVVGMGTGAYNEQFF | TGCAGCGTTGTTGGCATGGGGACAGGGGCCTACAATGAGCAGTTCTTC
TRBJ2-2 | NA | NA | TRBV5-4 | CASSLASGYDTGELFF | TGTGCCAGCAGCTTGGCTTCAGGGTATGACACCGGGGAGCTGTTTTTT
TRBJ2-1 | TRBD1 | NA | TRBV6-1 | CASSVPPGTGGNEQFF | TGTGCCAGCAGTGTCCCCCCCGGGACAGGGGGCAATGAGCAGTTCTTC
TRBJ2-2 | NA | NA | TRBV7-8 | CASSPPNQRSGELFF | TGTGCCAGCAGCCCGCCGAATCAGAGGTCCGGGGAGCTGTTTTTT
TRBJ2-1 | NA | few | TRBV20-1 | CSARDRSRVKGNEQFF | TGCAGTGCTAGAGATCGTTCCCGGGTAAAGGGCAATGAGCAGTTCTTC
TRBJ1-1 | TRBD1 | NA | TRBV10-3 | CAIMEGQTNTEAFF | TGTGCCATCATGGAGGGACAGACTAACACTGAAGCTTTCTTT
TRBJ1-1 | NA | NA | TRBV20-1 | CSATMRGGPTEAFF | TGCAGTGCTACAATGCGCGGGGGTCCGACTGAAGCTTTCTTT
TRBJ2-7 | TRBD1 | few | TRBV29-1 | CSVQMMDRELYEQYF | TGCAGCGTTCAGATGATGGACAGGGAATTATACGAGCAGTACTTC
TRBJ1-2 | TRBD1 | NA | TRBV5-1 | CASRLDRGRYGYTF | TGCGCCAGCAGGCTGGACAGGGGAAGGTATGGCTACACCTTC
TRBJ2-3 | NA | NA | TRBV7-9 | CASRSPRSTSTDTQYF | TGTGCCAGCAGATCCCCTCGAAGCACTAGCACAGATACGCAGTATTTT
TRBJ1-1 | NA | NA | TRBV5-1 | CASSLTDTEAFF | TGCGCCAGCAGCTTGACAGACACTGAAGCTTTCTTT
TRBJ2-7 | NA | NA | TRBV7-3 | CASSLHPASYEQYF | TGTGCCAGCAGCTTACACCCAGCCTCCTACGAGCAGTACTTC
TRBJ2-2 | TRBD1 | NA | TRBV5-1 | CASSSSGTGAPNTGELFF | TGCGCCAGCAGCTCCTCGGGGACAGGGGCCCCGAACACCGGGGAGCTGTTTTTT
TRBJ2-7 | TRBD2 | NA | TRBV7-9 | CASSLGGLGNYEQYF | TGTGCCAGCAGCTTAGGGGGACTAGGGAACTACGAGCAGTACTTC
TRBJ2-1 | NA | NA | TRBV9 | CASSVGPGEYNEQFF | TGTGCCAGCAGCGTAGGTCCGGGGGAATACAATGAGCAGTTCTTC
TRBJ1-2 | NA | few | TRBV9 | CASSVGDHPNYGYTF | TGTGCCAGCAGCGTTGGGGACCATCCTAACTATGGCTACACCTTC
TRBJ2-7 | NA | many | TRBV12-3/TRBV12-4 | CASSPRSSYEQYF | TGTGCCAGCAGTCCCAGGAGCTCCTACGAGCAGTACTTC
TRBJ1-5 | NA | NA | TRBV5-1 | CASSPDPFGDQPQHF | TGCGCCAGCAGCCCGGACCCGTTCGGGGATCAGCCCCAGCATTTT
TRBJ1-3 | TRBD1 | few | TRBV12-3/TRBV12-4 | CASSWTGQGNTIYF | TGTGCCAGCAGTTGGACAGGGCAAGGAAACACCATATATTTT
TRBJ2-3 | NA | few | TRBV20-1 | CSARGYYLTDTQYF | TGCAGTGCTAGAGGGTACTATCTTACGGATACGCAGTATTTT
TRBJ2-7 | NA | many | TRBV4-2 | CASSQGTGYEQYF | TGTGCCAGCAGCCAAGGTACGGGCTACGAGCAGTACTTC
TRBJ2-1 | NA | few | TRBV20-1 | CSARDRTSSYNEQFF | TGCAGTGCTAGAGATAGGACGAGCTCCTACAATGAGCAGTTCTTC
TRBJ2-1 | TRBD1 | few | TRBV5-1 | CASSSRQGALHEQFF | TGCGCCAGCAGCTCCCGACAGGGTGCTCTCCATGAGCAGTTCTTC
TRBJ2-5 | NA | NA | TRBV7-3 | CASSVDSTGGRETQYF | TGTGCCAGCAGCGTGGACAGTACCGGGGGACGAGAGACCCAGTACTTC
TRBJ2-5 | NA | NA | TRBV5-5 | CASSLPYGTQETQYF | TGTGCCAGCAGCTTGCCCTACGGGACTCAAGAGACCCAGTACTTC
TRBJ2-1 | TRBD1 | few | TRBV12-3/TRBV12-4 | CASSTGGNEQFF | TGTGCCAGCAGTACAGGGGGTAATGAGCAGTTCTTC
TRBJ2-7 | NA | once | TRBV19 | CASSSREAGAHEQYF | TGTGCCAGTAGTTCCCGGGAGGCGGGGGCGCACGAGCAGTACTTC
TRBJ2-1 | NA | NA | TRBV21-1 | CASSKMFGLAPYNEQFF | TGTGCCAGCAGCAAAATGTTTGGGCTAGCGCCCTACAATGAGCAGTTCTTC
TRBJ2-1 | NA | many | TRBV4-3 | CASSQDRTGPTYNEQFF | TGCGCCAGCAGCCAAGATAGAACGGGACCAACCTACAATGAGCAGTTCTTC
TRBJ2-3 | NA | NA | TRBV7-2 | CASTLVARWGDTQYF | TGTGCCAGCACCCTTGTAGCGCGGTGGGGAGATACGCAGTATTTT
TRBJ1-1 | NA | NA | TRBV4-1 | CASSHQPGELGEAFF | TGCGCCAGCAGCCATCAGCCGGGGGAGCTGGGTGAAGCTTTCTTT
TRBJ2-5 | TRBD2 | few | TRBV30 | CAWRTGLAGVETQYF | TGTGCCTGGAGGACGGGACTAGCGGGTGTTGAGACCCAGTACTTC
TRBJ2-3 | NA | many | TRBV12-3/TRBV12-4 | CASSLGLQVDTQYF | TGTGCCAGCAGTTTAGGGCTACAGGTAGATACGCAGTATTTT
TRBJ1-1 | NA | few | TRBV7-9 | CASSLAGQEAFF | TGTGCCAGCAGCTTAGCGGGGCAAGAAGCTTTCTTT
TRBJ2-7 | NA | many | TRBV7-6 | CASSPSPYEQYF | TGTGCCAGCAGCCCGAGCCCCTACGAGCAGTACTTC
TRBJ1-5 | TRBD1 | few | TRBV4-1 | CASSPPSGTGGNQPQHF | TGCGCCAGCAGCCCCCCATCTGGGACAGGGGGTAATCAGCCCCAGCATTTT
TRBJ2-3 | NA | NA | TRBV2 | CASADNRASTDTQYF | TGTGCCAGCGCAGACAATAGGGCTAGCACAGATACGCAGTATTTT
TRBJ2-3 | TRBD2 | NA | TRBV20-1 | CSAPPLGGEPSDTQYF | TGCAGTGCCCCACCCCTCGGGGGGGAACCATCAGATACGCAGTATTTT
TRBJ2-1 | TRBD2 | NA | TRBV6-6 | CASSYSMLAANNEQFF | TGTGCCAGCAGTTACTCGATGCTAGCGGCCAACAATGAGCAGTTCTTC
TRBJ2-4 | NA | few | TRBV7-8 | CASSSFWQGKNIQYF | TGTGCCAGCAGCTCCTTCTGGCAGGGGAAAAACATTCAGTACTTC